The entry that follows covers one T cell receptor beta chain sequence. The target of this receptor is not known. No base quality information exists; no much larger clone differs at one position. The entire amount of isolated RNA was reverse transcribed using the High Capacity cDNA Reverse Transcription Kit, so the sequenced TCRB transcripts were expressed ones. Naive, central memory and regulatory T cell samples underwent deep immunoSEQ sequencing, averaging around 4 million total reads per sample. Sorted cells were lysed in RLT buffer and RNA was extracted with DNase-treated RNeasy Micro or Mini kits, depending on cell number. Each cell subset was processed separately to prevent cross-contamination, with patient and healthy donor samples processed together. The immunoSEQ multiplex PCR was used to amplify TCRB sequences from cDNA, generating 87-bp fragments that spanned the CDR3 region. Amplicons were sequenced on the Illumina HiSeq platform. The authors' pipeline ran thus. Synthetic template baselines were used to correct PCR bias computationally, reads within Hamming distance 2 were collapsed together, and singletons that could not be merged were discarded. Reads were aligned against IMGT to assign V, D and J genes, CDR3 length and insertions or deletions at six rearrangement sites. Within each subset, clonotype counts were normalized to sorted cell number, and only after that were true diversity and Gini coefficients computed with the tcR R package. Repertoire sharing was quantified using the overlap coefficient calculated on TCRB nucleotide sequences. Out-of-frame TCRB sequences from naive cells were analyzed as a proxy for the pre-selection repertoire. TCRdb took this table from immuneACCESS and kept in-frame rearrangements with V and J called. Such tables lack part of the clones; where checked against another copy, unresolved V genes explain under half of the gap, and the rest is unexplained. V and J calls and clone size are as listed in that table; D and trimming were resolved from the DNA. The sample data list 600,000 to 700,000 clones, and approximately 13% of these were observed just once. Around 0.12% of the sample comes from the top ten.

This entry comes from a study of beta chain features in type 1 diabetes (dated by TCRdb to the late 2010s). For context, the study as a whole: No differences in mean age, gender distribution, total cell number or subset yield were found between patients and healthy donors. A total of 90 million to 130 million sorted cells were examined across all samples, and a strong correlation was observed between cell number per subset and RNA yield. In the study, recently diagnosed type 1 diabetes patients and matched healthy donors were compared on the TCRB repertoires of their sorted circulating CD4+ T cell subsets. Naive and central memory subsets were obtained from all 28 donors, but regulatory and stem cell-like memory subsets were isolated from only 8 patients and about eight healthy donors. What the work shows at the level of the full study, not this receptor alone: Because cDNA was sequenced instead of genomic DNA, highly expressing activated cells could be over-represented, though the groups showed no difference in activation or CD3 levels. At VDJ recombination sites, type 1 diabetes patients had fewer insertions and more deleted nucleotides, which implies abnormalities in thymic rearrangement. Naive, central memory and regulatory TCRB repertoires appeared to be more similar among patients than among healthy donors. PCR might favor shorter templates, but patient and control samples were amplified and corrected together, so any skew would affect both groups equally. Only small numbers of individuals were included in the HLA sub-analyses, which left unresolved whether HLA type had any influence on TCRB rearrangement. In all four CD4+ subsets, TCRB CDR3 length was moderately but significantly shorter in type 1 diabetes patients.

As encoded in the germline V gene, CDR1 is SGHAT while CDR2 is FQNNGV. The V and J ends are trimmed by 5 bases and 1 base, leaving 9 bases between them. Measured from the cysteine to the phenylalanine, the CDR3 is 15 residues long. Kept here is only the CDR3 DNA, which spans 45 bases and is read in frame from base 1. A single peripheral blood draw of 90 to 150 mL on average was collected from each donor into heparinised tubes. Naive, central memory, regulatory and stem cell-like memory CD4+ T cells were sorted on a BD FACSAria II using a panel including CD45RO, CCR7, CD25, CD127, CD95 and CD27. All sorted populations exceeded 95% purity. PBMCs were separated immediately by Lymphoprep density gradient centrifugation and were stained directly, without being cultured. So that batch effects would be minimized, each experiment stained and sorted samples in pairs, pairing one healthy donor with one patient.

In this chain, TRBV11-2 is recombined with TRBJ1-6; the D gene is unclear. Sequencing used naive CD4+ T cells from blood. In the paper's terms, the cell subset or site label means: true naive CD4+ T cells. The receptor's source is a man aged 30-40 years with type 1 diabetes. At the DNA level, the sequence is TGTGCCAGCAGCGGCCCCGGGTCCTATAATTCACCCCTCCACTTT. Its protein is CASSGPGSYNSPLHF.